These 23 T cell receptor beta chains share one sample of origin, sequenced in a study of T cell repertoires in cytomegalovirus infection. For these TCRs, the target antigens are not known. TCRdb ran MiXCR on the reads and lists one entry per CDR3 protein. This table has approximately 910,000 distinct CDR3 sequences, approximately 31% appearing once. The sample consisted of cultured CD8+ T cells from PBMCs, taken from culture after CMV antigen stimulation. The source is a human donor in good health (CMV status not recorded). Some clones in this sample may be carry-over from other donors' samples.

The genes are TRBV7-9 and TRBJ1-3, with TRBD1 matching over 7 bases. The germline gives CDR1 SEHNR, CDR2 FQNEAQ (reference sequence). This CDR3 has 19 amino acids. Trimming took 3 bases from V and 0 from J; bases not matched to a gene: 14. CDR3 sequence: CASSFLPNAGGFSGNTIYF. The CDR3 DNA is TGTGCCAGCAGCTTTCTTCCGAACGCAGGGGGATTCTCTGGAAACACCATATATTTT.

The chain's CDR3 is CASSLSNSITYGYTF. The CDR3, as DNA: TGTGCCAGCAGTTTATCGAACAGCATTACTTATGGCTACACCTTC. The chain is built from TRBV27 and TRBJ1-2; D not resolved. The germline V and J ends were trimmed by 0 bases and 5 bases, with 13 bases remaining between them. From germline, CDR1 is MNHEY and CDR2 SMNVEV (reference sequence). The CDR3 sequence is 15 residues long.

This clonotype was detected only a few times. The chain uses TRBV28 and TRBJ2-3; tentative D call: TRBD2 (6 bases). The V end lost 5 bases, the J end lost 3 bases, and 15 bases lay between the germline ends. Germline CDR1 MDHEN, CDR2 SYDVKM. The CDR3 totals 15 residues. CDR3 coding DNA: TGTGCCAGCAGTCTCAGCGGGCTAGCGACAGATACGCAGTATTTT. Translated: CASSLSGLATDTQYF.

This clonotype has a handful of counts. The genes are TRBV28 and TRBJ1-3, with D uncertain. This CDR3 region has 17 residues. The V gene's germline CDR1 is MDHEN and CDR2 SYDVKM. Trimming removed 5 bases from V and 3 bases from J, with 20 bases in between. The CDR3 DNA reads as TGTGCCAGCAGTGCCCTTGACGGAGTGTTATTTGGAAACACCATATATTTT. Protein: CASSALDGVLFGNTIYF.

In the case of this clonotype: This may be a read error: a much more frequent sequence differs by one nucleotide. CDR3 in DNA: TGTGCCAGCAGCTACATGGGCCGACAAGAGACCCAGTACTTC. Translation: CASSYMGRQETQYF. V gene TRBV7-4 combines with J gene TRBJ2-5; D is ambiguous. The CDR3 is 14 residues long. The germline gives CDR1 SGHVT, CDR2 SQSDAQ. V was pared by 4 bases and J by 2 bases, with 11 bases between.

This clonotype was observed a few times. The chain recombines TRBV20-1 with TRBJ2-7; the D gene is possibly TRBD1 (6 bases). The V gene's germline CDR1 is DFQATT and CDR2 SNEGSKA (reference sequence). Trimming removed 6 bases at V and 2 bases at J, with 23 bases between. The CDR3 spans 16 residues. Written as DNA, the CDR3 is TGCAGTGCCCAACCAGTTCGGGACACGGCCCCCTACGAGCAGTACTTC. The encoded protein is CSAQPVRDTAPYEQYF.

This clonotype showed up many times. This chain links TRBV12-3 or TRBV12-4 with TRBJ2-5, with D maybe TRBD2 (5 bases). V was clipped by 7 bases and J by 2 bases, with 20 bases between them. There are 16 residues in the CDR3. CDR3 sequence: CASKDSARLNQETQYF. Written as DNA, the CDR3 is TGTGCCAGCAAAGATAGTGCAAGACTAAATCAAGAGACCCAGTACTTC.

This clonotype was found many times. This chain links TRBV7-6 with TRBJ2-2; 7 positions agree with TRBD1. Germline loops: CDR1 SGHVS, CDR2 FNYEAQ. The ends lost 5 bases at V and 2 bases at J; junction bases unmatched: 11. This CDR3 comprises 17 residues. CDR3 protein: CASSPWPDRINTGELFF. The CDR3 nucleotides are TGTGCCAGCAGCCCGTGGCCGGACAGGATTAACACCGGGGAGCTGTTTTTT.

This clonotype occurred a few times. The rearrangement joins TRBV6-2 or TRBV6-3 to TRBJ1-1, with 9 bases fitting TRBD1. CDR1 and CDR2 from the germline V gene are MNHEY and SVGEGT. J was trimmed by 3 bases and V by 8 bases; bases with no gene match: 13. The CDR3 covers 16 residues. The CDR3 bases are TGTGCCAGCTTCCGGACAGGGGATGGTGGGGACACTGAAGCTTTCTTT. It codes for CASFRTGDGGDTEAFF.

V gene TRBV3-1 combines with J gene TRBJ2-2; no reliable D call. The germline V gene has CDR1 LGHDT and CDR2 YNNKEL (reference sequence). V gave up 1 base and J gave up 3 bases, with 6 bases separating them. The CDR3 runs to 14 residues. The CDR3 here is CASSQVGHTGELFF. DNA of the CDR3: TGTGCCAGCAGCCAAGTTGGTCACACCGGGGAGCTGTTTTTT. The entire variable domain, with the rest obtained from reference TRBV3-1 and TRBJ2-2, is as follows: DTAVSQTPKYLVTQMGNDKSIKCEQNLGHDTMYWYKQDSKKFLKIMFSYNNKELIINETVPNRFSPKSPDKAHLNLHINSLELGDSAVYFCASSQVGHTGELFFGEGSRLTVL.

The chain is built from TRBV12-3 or TRBV12-4 and TRBJ2-2; tentatively, D is TRBD1 (5 bases). The CDR3 runs to 14 residues. V shed 3 bases and J shed 3 bases, with 8 bases lying between them. This CDR3 is CASSFAGYTGELFF. DNA of the CDR3: TGTGCCAGCAGTTTCGCAGGGTACACCGGGGAGCTGTTTTTT.

This clonotype was counted a few times. CDR3 amino acids: CASSPPGWGQGASSYNSPLHF. Written as DNA, the CDR3 is TGTGCCAGCAGCCCCCCCGGGTGGGGACAGGGGGCGAGCTCCTATAATTCACCCCTCCACTTT. The chain couples TRBV7-9 to TRBJ1-6; 12 bases line up with TRBD1. CDR1 is SEHNR, CDR2 FQNEAQ, per germline (reference sequence). The CDR3 has 21 residues. V shed 5 bases, J shed 0 bases, and the junction held 14 bases outside the gene matches.

The gene calls are TRBV6-2 or TRBV6-3 and TRBJ1-1; 9 bases are shared with TRBD1. Per germline, CDR1 MNHEY and CDR2 SVGEGT. CDR3 size: 16 residues. The junction had 8 bases not matched to a gene; V was cut back by 6 bases and J by 0 bases. CDR3 sequence reads: CASSPLGTGMNTEAFF. CDR3 nucleotides: TGTGCCAGCAGCCCCCTGGGGACAGGGATGAACACTGAAGCTTTCTTT.

The J gene is TRBJ1-6, the V gene TRBV2, with no clear D. V lost 1 base, J lost 14 bases, and 18 bases lay in between. Germline V gene lookup returns CDR1 SNHLY and CDR2 FYNNEI. The CDR3 runs to 15 residues. CDR3 sequence (DNA): TGTGCCAGCAGTGAAGATCGGGGATTGGTTCGAACCCTCCACTTT. It yields the protein CASSEDRGLVRTLHF.

This clonotype turned up a few times. The V gene is TRBV7-9, the J gene TRBJ1-2; D is perhaps TRBD1 (6 bases). Deletions cut 5 bases from V and 6 bases from J, with 16 bases between. The CDR3 sequence is 14 residues long. The germline V gene has CDR1 SEHNR and CDR2 FQNEAQ (reference sequence). CDR3 amino acids: CASSPPPGANGYTF. As DNA, the CDR3 is TGTGCCAGCAGCCCCCCACCGGGGGCGAATGGCTACACCTTC.

The sample holds a few counts of this clonotype. DNA of the CDR3: TGTGCCAGCAGCTCCCCCGACAGGGGATACCAAGAGACCCAGTACTTC. It encodes CASSSPDRGYQETQYF. J is TRBJ2-5 and V is TRBV7-9, with TRBD1 identical over 8 bases. This CDR3 comprises 16 residues. V dropped 4 bases and J dropped 0; count of bases not matched to a gene: 7. The V gene's germline CDR1 is SEHNR and CDR2 FQNEAQ (reference sequence).

The chain combines TRBV7-9 with TRBJ2-1; 7 bases are a match to TRBD1. CDR1 and CDR2 from the germline V gene are SEHNR and FQNEAQ (reference sequence). This CDR3 comprises 19 residues. V lost 6 bases to trimming and J lost 2 bases; unmatched junction nucleotides: 19. CDR3 protein: CASRGRDSGGPLPYNEQFF. Written as DNA, the CDR3 is TGTGCCAGCAGGGGAAGGGACAGTGGGGGTCCGTTGCCCTACAATGAGCAGTTCTTC.

This clonotype was counted at least ten times. This rearrangement joins TRBV7-9 to TRBJ2-3; 9 bases line up with TRBD2. V trimming: 4 bases; J trimming: 1 base; junction bases outside the gene matches: 3. Germline CDR1 is SEHNR and CDR2 is FQNEAQ (reference sequence). The CDR3 has 15 amino acids. CDR3 amino acids: CASSSVAGGTDTQYF. DNA of the CDR3: TGTGCCAGCAGCTCTGTAGCGGGGGGCACAGATACGCAGTATTTT.

This clonotype has only a few counts. The chain employs TRBV11-3 and TRBJ2-1; TRBD1 aligns across 7 bases. Germline assignment: CDR1 SGHNT and CDR2 YENEEA. With 5 bases clipped from V and 7 bases from J, the junction kept 11 bases outside the gene matches. The CDR3 totals 15 residues. CDR3 sequence: CASSARTGLFNEQFF. DNA for the CDR3: TGTGCCAGCAGCGCCCGGACAGGCCTTTTTAATGAGCAGTTCTTC.

This clonotype was seen repeatedly, ten times or more. V and J are TRBV7-3 and TRBJ2-5; 7 bases align to TRBD2. V trimming: 5 bases; J trimming: 4 bases; junction bases outside the gene matches: 10. This CDR3 is 15 amino acids long. Germline CDR1 and CDR2: SGHTA and FQGTGA. CDR3 sequence: CASSPFGLVLETQYF. In DNA, the CDR3 is TGTGCCAGCAGCCCCTTTGGACTAGTCCTAGAGACCCAGTACTTC. The complete variable domain, with remaining parts taken from reference TRBV7-3 and TRBJ2-5, reads GAGVSQTPSNKVTEKGKYVELRCDPISGHTALYWYRQSLGQGPEFLIYFQGTGAADDSGLPNDRFFAVRPEGSVSTLKIQRTERGDSAVYLCASSPFGLVLETQYFGPGTRLLVL.

V gene TRBV25-1 combines with J gene TRBJ1-1, with D unclear. Germline V gene sequence: CDR1 MGHDK, CDR2 SYGVNS. The CDR3 consists of 12 residues. V was pared by 3 bases and J by 7 bases, with 9 bases between. CDR3 nucleotide sequence: TGTGCCAGCAGTGACTCAGACATTGAAGCTTTCTTT. This gives the protein CASSDSDIEAFF. Full variable domain (remainder filled in from reference TRBV25-1 and TRBJ1-1): EADIYQTPRYLVIGTGKKITLECSQTMGHDKMYWYQQDPGMELHLIHYSYGVNSTEKGDLSSESTVSRIRTEHFPLTLESARPSHTSQYLCASSDSDIEAFFGQGTRLTVV.

The chain couples TRBV25-1 to TRBJ1-4; TRBD1 might be the D (5 bases). Germline V gene data show CDR1 as MGHDK and CDR2 as SYGVNS. V lost 4 bases to trimming and J lost 11 bases, with 11 bases between them. This CDR3 spans 12 amino acids. In nucleotides, the CDR3 is TGTGCCAGCAGTGCCGGGACCGGGAAACTGTTTTTT. As protein: CASSAGTGKLFF.

V and J are TRBV6-2 or TRBV6-3 and TRBJ2-7, with TRBD2 as a possible D gene (5 bases). CDR3 length: 13 residues. The germline V gene encodes CDR1 MNHEY and CDR2 SVGEGT. V was clipped by 7 bases and J by 0 bases, with 10 bases between them. The CDR3 is CASMSGNSYEQYV. CDR3 bases: TGTGCCAGCATGAGCGGAAACTCCTACGAGCAGTACGTC.